The next 6 T cell receptor beta chains were all read from a single sample in a study of blood T cells in healthy people across ages. A second roughly 6 to 12 cycle PCR used barcoded and J-beta primers. MiXCR, run by TCRdb on the 5' RACE reads, gives a single entry per CDR3 protein. Altogether 600,000 or so distinct CDR3 sequences are present, about 30% being singletons, with the ten largest covering roughly 14%. Sample: blood. Source of these receptors: a woman older than 75 in good health.

This clonotype was counted a single time. V usage is TRBV5-1 and J usage is TRBJ1-1; TRBD1 matches at 7 bases. The CDR3 length is 19 residues. Trimming took 4 bases from V and 0 from J; bases not matched to a gene: 18. Germline-derived CDR1 and CDR2 are SGHRS and YFSETQ. The CDR3 spells CASSTQTGDGGYMNTEAFF. Here the CDR3 DNA reads TGCGCCAGCAGCACCCAAACAGGGGACGGCGGTTATATGAACACTGAAGCTTTCTTT.

V is TRBV24-1 and J is TRBJ2-3; 8 bases match TRBD2. V dropped 2 bases and J dropped 5; count of bases not matched to a gene: 8. The CDR3 is 16 residues long. CDR1 and CDR2 from the germline V gene are KGHDR and SFDVKD. In DNA form, the CDR3 reads TGTGCCACCAGTGATTCTCCGGGACTAGGTCGAGATACGCAGTATTTT. Protein product: CATSDSPGLGRDTQYF.

The rearrangement joins TRBV12-3 or TRBV12-4 to TRBJ1-2, with D possibly TRBD1 on 5 matching bases. Trimming shortened V by 5 bases and J by 4 bases, and 8 bases separated the two germline ends. This CDR3 comprises 12 residues. The chain's CDR3 is CASSDGAYGYTF. In DNA form, the CDR3 reads TGTGCCAGCAGTGACGGGGCCTATGGCTACACCTTC.

This clonotype was counted ten times or more. A much bigger clone sits one base away, suggesting this may be a read error. The chain links TRBV5-1 to TRBJ2-7, with D perhaps TRBD1 or TRBD2 (5 bases each). Germline V gene data show CDR1 as SGHRS and CDR2 as YFSETQ. V lost 1 base and J 5 bases, leaving 19 bases between the germline ends. This CDR3 is 16 amino acids long. The CDR3, as DNA: TGCGCCAGCAGCTTGTTGCGGGCAGGGCCCGACCACGAGCAGTACTTC. Protein product: CASSLLRAGPDHEQYF.

As for this clonotype: One junction end does not reproduce the germline sequence, and a read error may be involved. CDR3: CAGSYGTGSMNTETFF. CDR3 nucleotide sequence: TGCGCCGGCAGCTACGGGACAGGGAGCATGAACACTGAAACTTTCTTT. The gene calls are TRBV5-1 and TRBJ1-1; 9 positions agree with TRBD1. This CDR3 is 16 amino acids long. Germline lookup yields CDR1 SGHRS and CDR2 YFSETQ.

This sequence joins TRBV7-2 and TRBJ1-4; 7 positions agree with TRBD1. Per germline, CDR1 SGHTA and CDR2 FQGNSA. The ends lost 3 bases at V and 4 bases at J; junction bases unmatched: 5. The CDR3 totals 15 residues. Here the CDR3 DNA reads TGTGCCAGCAGCTTCCAACAGGGGTTTAATGAAAAACTGTTTTTT. Protein product: CASSFQQGFNEKLFF.